Below, 20 T cell receptor beta chains from the same sample are listed, as sequenced in a study of cytomegalovirus exposure and HLA in healthy donors. The protocol was immunoSEQ multiplex PCR, while the TCRdb copy is restricted to in-frame clones and leaves out a portion. The data contain about 160,000 clones, roughly 90% of them seen just once; the ten biggest clones take up roughly 5.7%. Source material: PBMCs. These receptors originate from a woman aged 25-40 years in good health and CMV-seronegative.

V gene TRBV7-6 combines with J gene TRBJ2-7; a weak D match, TRBD2 (6 bases). This CDR3 has 15 residues. Trimming took off 3 bases at V and 5 bases at J, with 17 bases between the two ends. In germline, CDR1 is SGHVS, CDR2 FNYEAQ. This CDR3 reads CASSFGGSNYDEQYF. The DNA of the CDR3 is TGTGCCAGCAGCTTTGGGGGGTCGAACTATGACGAGCAGTACTTC.

This chain joins TRBV5-4 and TRBJ2-7; D is unclear. The CDR3 covers 13 residues. Trimming took off 2 bases at V and 11 bases at J, with 17 bases between the two ends. Per the germline V gene, CDR1 is SGHNT and CDR2 is YYREEE (reference sequence). CDR3 sequence (DNA): TGTGCCAGCAGCTTCAAGGACCTTAGACGGGAGTACTTC. It yields the protein CASSFKDLRREYF.

Only a few counts were recorded for this clone. V usage is TRBV6-1 and J usage is TRBJ2-7; 7 bases are a match to TRBD1. Trimming took 10 bases from V and 0 from J; bases not matched to a gene: 9. This CDR3 is 14 amino acids long. In germline, CDR1 is MNHNS, CDR2 SASEGT. Written as DNA, the CDR3 is TGTGCCACCGAAGACAGGGCTAGCTCCTACGAGCAGTACTTC. It codes for CATEDRASSYEQYF.

This chain connects TRBV7-2 to TRBJ2-5; D remains ambiguous. The CDR3 length is 15 residues. The V gene lost 1 base and the J gene lost 7 bases, with 16 bases spanning the gap. Germline loops: CDR1 SGHTA, CDR2 FQGNSA. Written as DNA, the CDR3 is TGTGCCAGCAGCTTAGAGCCCGGCCTAACGCGGACCCAGTACTTC. This encodes CASSLEPGLTRTQYF.

This clone has a single count. V and J are TRBV27 and TRBJ2-7, with D perhaps TRBD2 (7 bases). CDR3 length equals 15 residues. Germline CDR1 is MNHEY and CDR2 is SMNVEV (reference sequence). V was pared by 5 bases and J by 1 base, with 15 bases between. CDR3 amino acids: CASSPRGRGSYEQYF. The CDR3 DNA reads TGTGCCAGCAGTCCAAGGGGGAGGGGGTCCTACGAGCAGTACTTC.

About this clone itself: Other DNA sequences in the sample encode the same CDR3. The chain joins TRBV2 to TRBJ1-2, with D maybe TRBD1 (5 bases). This CDR3 contains 14 residues. V lost 6 bases to trimming and J lost 4 bases, with 15 bases between them. Germline CDR1 and CDR2: SNHLY and FYNNEI. CDR3 DNA: TGTGCCAGCAGGTGGGACGGCGGAAGCTATGGCTACACCTTC. Protein: CASRWDGGSYGYTF.

The chain has TRBV6-6 and TRBJ1-2; 7 bases are a match to TRBD1. The CDR3 totals 14 residues. Germline CDR1 and CDR2: MNHNY and SVGAGI (reference sequence). V shed 7 bases, J shed 1 base, and the junction held 6 bases outside the gene matches. The CDR3, as DNA: TGTGCCAGCACCCCAGACAGGGTTAACTATGGCTACACCTTC. Its translation is CASTPDRVNYGYTF.

V gene TRBV9 combines with J gene TRBJ2-6; D not certain. Deletions cut 3 bases from V and 3 bases from J, with 7 bases between. Germline assignment: CDR1 SGDLS and CDR2 YYNGEE. CDR3 size: 14 residues. In nucleotides, the CDR3 is TGTGCCAGCAGCGAGACAAGTGGGGCCAACGTCCTGACTTTC. Residues: CASSETSGANVLTF. The whole variable domain, filled in from reference TRBV9 and TRBJ2-6, reads DSGVTQTPKHLITATGQRVTLRCSPRSGDLSVYWYQQSLDQGLQFLIQYYNGEERAKGNILERFSAQQFPDLHSELNLSSLELGDSALYFCASSETSGANVLTFGAGSRLTVL.

In its sample, this clone was seen once. The genes are TRBV19 and TRBJ1-5; possibly TRBD1 for D (5 bases). CDR1 and CDR2 (germline): LNHDA, SQIVND (reference sequence). This CDR3 has 17 amino acids. V gave up 2 bases and J gave up 7 bases, with 21 bases separating them. The CDR3 nucleotides read TGTGCCAGTAGTATAAGGGGAGTTACGGGGAGTGGACAGCCCCAGCATTTT. Its protein is CASSIRGVTGSGQPQHF.

The chain uses TRBV5-4 and TRBJ1-1, with D unclear. The V gene lost 4 bases and the J gene lost 7 bases, with 14 bases spanning the gap. Per germline, CDR1 SGHNT and CDR2 YYREEE (reference sequence). The CDR3 extends over 13 amino acids. DNA of the CDR3: TGTGCCAGCAGCGCACAGCCAGCTCATGAAGCTTTCTTT. It encodes CASSAQPAHEAFF.

The chain recombines TRBV7-2 with TRBJ2-3, with 8 nucleotides matching TRBD2. Germline V gives CDR1 SGHTA, CDR2 FQGNSA. The CDR3 loop spans 15 amino acids. Germline trimming cut 6 bases from V and 4 bases from J; bases unmatched to any gene: 9. CDR3 loop: CASSLLAGGPDTQYF. DNA of the CDR3: TGTGCCAGCAGTCTTTTGGCGGGAGGTCCAGATACGCAGTATTTT. Full variable domain (remainder filled in from reference TRBV7-2 and TRBJ2-3): GAGVSQSPSNKVTEKGKDVELRCDPISGHTALYWYRQSLGQGLEFLIYFQGNSAPDKSGLPSDRFSAERTGGSVSTLTIQRTQQEDSAVYLCASSLLAGGPDTQYFGPGTRLTVL.

CDR3 region: CASSQGQVGYNEQFF. The CDR3 nucleotides read TGCGCCAGCAGCCAAGGTCAGGTGGGCTACAATGAGCAGTTCTTC. This chain links TRBV4-1 with TRBJ2-1; D call uncertain. Germline V gene data show CDR1 as MGHRA and CDR2 as YSYEKL. The CDR3 consists of 15 residues. V lost 1 base and J lost 3, with 10 bases in between.

The V call is TRBV5-6, the J call TRBJ2-7; D unclear. V was clipped by 0 bases and J by 2 bases, with 6 bases between them. Per the germline V gene, CDR1 is SGHDT and CDR2 is YYEEEE. The CDR3 sequence is 13 residues long. The CDR3 DNA reads as TGTGCCAGCAGCTTGGAAGGAACCTACGAGCAGTACTTC. It encodes CASSLEGTYEQYF.

V and J are TRBV6-5 and TRBJ2-1; possible D gene TRBD1, 5 bases. Germline V lookup: CDR1 MNHEY, CDR2 SVGAGI. The germline V and J ends were trimmed by 1 base and 5 bases, with 6 bases remaining between them. The CDR3 runs to 13 residues. The CDR3 DNA follows: TGTGCCAGCAGTTACTTAGGGGACAATGAGCAGTTCTTC. Translated, it gives CASSYLGDNEQFF.

This chain joins TRBV7-3 and TRBJ1-1, with D uncertain. CDR3 length: 13 amino acids. In germline, CDR1 is SGHTA, CDR2 FQGTGA. V dropped 5 bases and J dropped 0 bases, with 7 bases sitting between them. The CDR3 region is CASSTQLNTEAFF. The CDR3 coding sequence is TGTGCCAGCAGCACACAATTGAACACTGAAGCTTTCTTT.

This rearrangement joins TRBV27 to TRBJ1-1; weak D call: TRBD1 (6 bases). The CDR3 sequence is 17 residues long. Germline values: CDR1 MNHEY, CDR2 SMNVEV (reference sequence). V gave up 0 bases and J gave up 0 bases, with 14 bases separating them. CDR3 sequence (DNA): TGTGCCAGCAGTTTATCGGTCAGGGGACCGATGAACACTGAAGCTTTCTTT. Translated, it gives CASSLSVRGPMNTEAFF.

V usage is TRBV28 and J usage is TRBJ2-7; possible D gene TRBD2, 6 bases. Germline V gene sequence: CDR1 MDHEN, CDR2 SYDVKM. This CDR3 comprises 18 residues. V was trimmed by 5 bases and J by 5 bases, leaving 28 bases between them. The CDR3 DNA follows: TGTGCCAGCAGTACCACCTTTTGGGGGGAGGCCCAAGGAAACGAGCAGTACTTC. This translates into CASSTTFWGEAQGNEQYF.

The chain uses TRBV5-5 and TRBJ2-5, with D possibly matching TRBD1 (6 bases). Germline V gene lookup returns CDR1 SGHKS and CDR2 YYEKEE (reference sequence). Trimming stripped 0 bases from V and 1 base from J, with 10 bases between. This CDR3 is 15 amino acids long. CDR3 DNA sequence: TGTGCCAGCAGCTTGGAACGACAGGTCCAAGAGACCCAGTACTTC. This codes for CASSLERQVQETQYF. Full variable domain (missing parts from reference TRBV5-5 and TRBJ2-5): DAGVTQSPTHLIKTRGQQVTLRCSPISGHKSVSWYQQVLGQGPQFIFQYYEKEERGRGNFPDRFSARQFPNYSSELNVNALLLGDSALYLCASSLERQVQETQYFGPGTRLLVL.

The gene calls are TRBV4-1 and TRBJ2-3, with 8 bases identical to TRBD1. The CDR3 is 15 residues long. V gave up 4 bases and J gave up 4 bases; unmatched junction bases: 7. Germline V gives CDR1 MGHRA, CDR2 YSYEKL. The CDR3, as DNA: TGCGCCAGCAGCCCGACGGACAGGGCGCCAGATACGCAGTATTTT. Translation: CASSPTDRAPDTQYF.

J is TRBJ2-7 and V is TRBV27; 12 bases match TRBD1. V was pared by 8 bases and J by 4 bases, with 6 bases of the junction left unmatched. In germline, CDR1 is MNHEY, CDR2 SMNVEV (reference sequence). CDR3 size: 14 residues. For the CDR3, the DNA is TGTGCCAGCGGGCCGGGACAGGGGGCTTACGAGCAGTACTTC. Encoded protein: CASGPGQGAYEQYF.